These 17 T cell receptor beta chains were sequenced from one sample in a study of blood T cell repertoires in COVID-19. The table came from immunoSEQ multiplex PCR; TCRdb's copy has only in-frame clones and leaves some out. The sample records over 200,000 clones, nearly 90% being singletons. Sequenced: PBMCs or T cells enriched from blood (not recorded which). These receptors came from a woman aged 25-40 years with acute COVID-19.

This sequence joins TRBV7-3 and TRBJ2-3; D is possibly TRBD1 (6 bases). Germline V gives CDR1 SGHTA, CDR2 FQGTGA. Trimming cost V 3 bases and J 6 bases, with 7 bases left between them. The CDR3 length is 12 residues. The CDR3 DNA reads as TGTGCCAGCAGCTTGGGGGCCGATACGCAGTATTTT. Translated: CASSLGADTQYF.

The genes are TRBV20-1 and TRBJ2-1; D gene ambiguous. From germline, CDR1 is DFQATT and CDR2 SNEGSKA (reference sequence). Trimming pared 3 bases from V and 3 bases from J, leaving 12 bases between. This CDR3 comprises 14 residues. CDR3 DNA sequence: TGCAGTGCTAGTAGCAGGAATAACTACAATGAGCAGTTCTTC. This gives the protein CSASSRNNYNEQFF.

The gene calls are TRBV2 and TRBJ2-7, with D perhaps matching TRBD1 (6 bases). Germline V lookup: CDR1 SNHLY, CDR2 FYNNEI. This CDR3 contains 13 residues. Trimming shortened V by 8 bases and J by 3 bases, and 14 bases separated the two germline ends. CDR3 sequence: CASGVSGVYEQYF. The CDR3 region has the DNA TGTGCCAGCGGGGTTTCAGGGGTCTACGAGCAGTACTTC.

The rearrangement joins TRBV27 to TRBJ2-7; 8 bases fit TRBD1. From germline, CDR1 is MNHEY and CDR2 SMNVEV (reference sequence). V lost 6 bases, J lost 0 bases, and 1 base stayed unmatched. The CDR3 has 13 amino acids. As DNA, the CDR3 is TGTGCCAGCAGACAGGGGGTCTCCTACGAGCAGTACTTC. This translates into CASRQGVSYEQYF.

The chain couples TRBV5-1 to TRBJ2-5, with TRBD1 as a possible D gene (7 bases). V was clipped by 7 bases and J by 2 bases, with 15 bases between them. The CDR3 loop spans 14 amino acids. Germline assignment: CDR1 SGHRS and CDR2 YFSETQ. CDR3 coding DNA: TGCGCCAGCCGACAGGGACTTCAACAAGAGACCCAGTACTTC. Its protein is CASRQGLQQETQYF.

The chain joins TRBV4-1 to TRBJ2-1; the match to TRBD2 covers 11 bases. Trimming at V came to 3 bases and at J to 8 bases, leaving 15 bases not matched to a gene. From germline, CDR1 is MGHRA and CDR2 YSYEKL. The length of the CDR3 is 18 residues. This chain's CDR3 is CASSQVPLAGDQGDEQFF. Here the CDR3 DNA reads TGCGCCAGCAGCCAGGTGCCACTAGCGGGGGACCAAGGGGATGAGCAGTTCTTC.

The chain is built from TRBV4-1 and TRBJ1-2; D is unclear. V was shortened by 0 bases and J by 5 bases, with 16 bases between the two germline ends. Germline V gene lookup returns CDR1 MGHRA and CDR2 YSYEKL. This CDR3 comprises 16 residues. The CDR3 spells CASSQEVSGLVYGYTF. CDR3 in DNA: TGCGCCAGCAGCCAAGAAGTCAGCGGGCTGGTTTATGGCTACACCTTC.

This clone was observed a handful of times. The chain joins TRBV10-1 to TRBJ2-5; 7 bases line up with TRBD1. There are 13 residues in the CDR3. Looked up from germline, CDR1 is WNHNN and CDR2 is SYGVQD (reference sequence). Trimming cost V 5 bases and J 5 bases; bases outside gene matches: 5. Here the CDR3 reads CASSRTGEETQYF. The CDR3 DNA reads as TGCGCCAGCAGTAGAACAGGGGAGGAGACCCAGTACTTC.

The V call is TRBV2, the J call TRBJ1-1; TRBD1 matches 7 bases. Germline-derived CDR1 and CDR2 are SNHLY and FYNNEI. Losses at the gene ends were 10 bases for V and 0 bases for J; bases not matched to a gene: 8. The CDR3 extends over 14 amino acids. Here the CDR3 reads CANRGRRLNTEAFF. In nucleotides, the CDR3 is TGTGCCAACAGGGGCCGCCGTTTGAACACTGAAGCTTTCTTT.

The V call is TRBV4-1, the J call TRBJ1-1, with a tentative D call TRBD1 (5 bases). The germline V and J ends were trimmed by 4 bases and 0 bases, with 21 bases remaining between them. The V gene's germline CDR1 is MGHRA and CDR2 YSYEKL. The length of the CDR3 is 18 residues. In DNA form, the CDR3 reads TGCGCCAGCAGCCCTTGGGAAGGGGTGGGCAGTATGAACACTGAAGCTTTCTTT. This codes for CASSPWEGVGSMNTEAFF.

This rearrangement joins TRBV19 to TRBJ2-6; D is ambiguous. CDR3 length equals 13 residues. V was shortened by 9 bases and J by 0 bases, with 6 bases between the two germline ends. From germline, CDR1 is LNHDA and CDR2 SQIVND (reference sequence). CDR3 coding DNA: TGTGCCAGCACATACTCTGGGGCCAACGTCCTGACTTTC. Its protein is CASTYSGANVLTF.

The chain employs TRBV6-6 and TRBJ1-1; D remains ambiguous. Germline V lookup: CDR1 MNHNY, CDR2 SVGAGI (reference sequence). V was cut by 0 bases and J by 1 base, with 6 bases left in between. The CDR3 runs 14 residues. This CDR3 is CASSYSGGNTEAFF. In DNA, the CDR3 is TGTGCCAGCAGTTACTCTGGAGGGAACACTGAAGCTTTCTTT.

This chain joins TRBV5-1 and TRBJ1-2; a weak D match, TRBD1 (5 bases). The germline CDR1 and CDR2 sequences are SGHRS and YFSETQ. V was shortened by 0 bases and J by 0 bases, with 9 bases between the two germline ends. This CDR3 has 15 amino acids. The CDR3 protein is CASSLEAGSNYGYTF. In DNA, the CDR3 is TGCGCCAGCAGCTTGGAGGCAGGGTCTAACTATGGCTACACCTTC.

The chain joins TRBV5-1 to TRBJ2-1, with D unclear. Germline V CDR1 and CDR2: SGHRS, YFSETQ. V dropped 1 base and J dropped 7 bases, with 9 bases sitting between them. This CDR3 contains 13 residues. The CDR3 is CASSLPVINEQFF. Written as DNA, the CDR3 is TGCGCCAGCAGCTTGCCAGTAATAAATGAGCAGTTCTTC.

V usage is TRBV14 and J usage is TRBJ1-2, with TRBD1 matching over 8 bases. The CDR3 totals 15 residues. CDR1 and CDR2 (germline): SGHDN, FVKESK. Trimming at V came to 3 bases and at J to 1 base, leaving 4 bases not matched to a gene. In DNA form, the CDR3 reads TGTGCCAGCAGCCAGACAGGGGCCCTTAACTATGGCTACACCTTC. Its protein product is CASSQTGALNYGYTF. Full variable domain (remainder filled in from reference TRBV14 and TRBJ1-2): EAGVTQFPSHSVIEKGQTVTLRCDPISGHDNLYWYRRVMGKEIKFLLHFVKESKQDESGMPNNRFLAERTGGTYSTLKVQPAELEDSGVYFCASSQTGALNYGYTFGSGTRLTVV.

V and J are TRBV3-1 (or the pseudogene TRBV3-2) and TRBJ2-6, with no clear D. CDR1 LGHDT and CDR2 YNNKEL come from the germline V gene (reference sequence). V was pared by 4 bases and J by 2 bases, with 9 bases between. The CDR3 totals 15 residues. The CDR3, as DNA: TGTGCCAGCAGCCCTTACGGAGCTGGGGCCAACGTCCTGACTTTC. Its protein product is CASSPYGAGANVLTF.

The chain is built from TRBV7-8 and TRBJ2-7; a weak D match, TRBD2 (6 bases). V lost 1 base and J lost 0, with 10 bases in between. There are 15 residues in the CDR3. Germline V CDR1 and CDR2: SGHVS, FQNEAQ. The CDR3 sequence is CASSLGIGGSYEQYF. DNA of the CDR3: TGTGCCAGCAGCTTAGGGATCGGGGGCTCCTACGAGCAGTACTTC.